Listed below are T cell receptor beta chains from one sample, sequenced in a study of spatial heterogeneity in lung cancer. Via MiXCR, TCRdb re-called the 5' RACE reads, giving one row per CDR3 protein. The profile shows approximately 40,000 distinct CDR3 sequences, around 5.2% of them singletons. The sample consisted of PBMCs, taken at surgery. The source is a female donor with early-stage non-small cell lung cancer. CDR3s include the opening cysteine and the closing phenylalanine or tryptophan. The D gene is left open where the match is weak. Some rows mark clone size as missing; the rest say once, few, many or name a class of expanded clone.

v_call,clone_size,d_call,j_call,cdr3_length,cdr3_nt,cdr3_aa
TRBV5-1,many,-,TRBJ1-4,15,TGCGCCAGCAGCCGCCGGGGGGCAGCTAATGAAAAACTGTTTTTT,CASSRRGAANEKLFF
TRBV7-2,-,TRBD2,TRBJ2-5,15,TGTGCCAGCAGCCAACAAGCGGGGGCTTTGGAGACCCAGTACTTC,CASSQQAGALETQYF
TRBV6-5,few,-,TRBJ1-5,14,TGTGCCAGCAGCAGGGACATGGCTGATCAGCCCCAGCATTTT,CASSRDMADQPQHF
TRBV28,few,-,TRBJ2-7,12,TGTGCCAGCAGTCTATCCGCCTACGAGCAGTACTTC,CASSLSAYEQYF
TRBV5-5,many,-,TRBJ1-1,13,TGTGCCAGCAGCCTCTTAAGTGTGGCTGAAGCTTTCTTT,CASSLLSVAEAFF
TRBV5-1,many,-,TRBJ2-1,18,TGCGCCAGCAGCTTGGCCCCCCCGGGACCCTACCTCTACAATGAGCAGTTCTTC,CASSLAPPGPYLYNEQFF
TRBV12-3/TRBV12-4,few,-,TRBJ1-1,15,TGTGCCAGCAGTCCCCAATCTACTGGGAACACTGAAGCTTTCTTT,CASSPQSTGNTEAFF
TRBV5-1,many,-,TRBJ1-6,13,TGCGCCAGCAGCTTGGCGGGGAGGTCACCCCTCCACTTT,CASSLAGRSPLHF
TRBV5-1,many,-,TRBJ2-2,15,TGCGCCAGCAGCTTGGCCCTCAAGGAGGTCGGGGAGCTGTTTTTT,CASSLALKEVGELFF
TRBV3-1,few,TRBD1,TRBJ1-4,17,TGTGCCAGCAGCCAAGAGAGGATTGGCAGGGGGCGGGAAAAACTGTTTTTT,CASSQERIGRGREKLFF
TRBV5-4,many,TRBD1,TRBJ2-6,15,TGTGCCAGCAGTCCAGGGGGCTCTGGGGCCAACGTCCTGACTTTC,CASSPGGSGANVLTF
TRBV7-8,many,-,TRBJ2-7,15,TGTGCCAGCAGCTGGGGAGGGACAGACTCCTACGAGCAGTACTTC,CASSWGGTDSYEQYF
TRBV5-1,-,TRBD1,TRBJ1-4,18,TGCGCCAGCAGCTTGACCGGGACAGGGGAAACCCTTACCGGAAAACTGTTTTTT,CASSLTGTGETLTGKLFF
TRBV27,few,TRBD1,TRBJ1-6,19,TGTGCCAGCAGTCCATCCCTTACACAGGGGAATTCCTATAATTCACCCCTCCACTTT,CASSPSLTQGNSYNSPLHF
TRBV7-9,many,-,TRBJ1-2,14,TGTGCCAGCAGCGAGGGCCAGCAGGTCTATGGCTACACCTTC,CASSEGQQVYGYTF
TRBV7-9,many,-,TRBJ2-7,13,TGTGCCAGCAGCTTCCCACCCTCCTACGAGCAGTACTTC,CASSFPPSYEQYF
TRBV24-1,many,-,TRBJ1-1,11,TGTGCCACCAGGAGAGGGGAAGAAGCTTTCTTT,CATRRGEEAFF
TRBV2,few,-,TRBJ2-1,11,TGTGCCAGCAGTGACGTAGGTGAGCAGTTCTTC,CASSDVGEQFF
TRBV28,few,TRBD1,TRBJ1-4,14,TGTGCCAGCAGTTTGGCAGGGGGCGGTGAAAAACTGTTTTTT,CASSLAGGGEKLFF
TRBV29-1,many,-,TRBJ2-3,13,TGCAGCGTTGCGGGCAGAACCACAGATACGCAGTATTTT,CSVAGRTTDTQYF
TRBV19,many,TRBD1,TRBJ2-6,17,TGTGCCAGTAGCGGTCGACAGGGACCCTCTGGGGCCAACGTCCTGACTTTC,CASSGRQGPSGANVLTF
TRBV4-3,-,-,TRBJ2-1,15,TGCGCCAGCACCCGCATCGCAGGGACTCCACATGAGCAGTTCTTC,CASTRIAGTPHEQFF
TRBV7-9,many,-,TRBJ1-6,13,TGTGCCAGCAGCAATACAGGGTTTGCACCCCTCCACTTT,CASSNTGFAPLHF
TRBV12-3/TRBV12-4,many,-,TRBJ2-1,15,TGTGCCAGCAGTTTTTTCCCTAGCGCTTACAATGAGCAGTTCTTC,CASSFFPSAYNEQFF
TRBV5-1,many,-,TRBJ2-5,14,TGCGCCAGCAGCTCCGGGACCGCGGATGGGACCCAGTACTTC,CASSSGTADGTQYF
TRBV5-6,many,TRBD1,TRBJ1-2,19,TGTGCCAGCGGTTTTTTATATGAGGGGGCGAATTTACCTAACTATGGCTACACCTTC,CASGFLYEGANLPNYGYTF
TRBV9,many,TRBD1,TRBJ2-2,15,TGTGCCAGCAGCGTAGGACAGGGGGGACCCGGGGAGCTGTTTTTT,CASSVGQGGPGELFF
TRBV15,few,-,TRBJ1-2,14,TGTGCCACTACTCCCGGGACGGTATACTATGGCTACACCTTC,CATTPGTVYYGYTF
TRBV21-1,many,-,TRBJ2-5,18,TGTGCCAGCAGCAATTACACCAGCCCAGCGGGGGGGCCGGAGACCCAGTACTTC,CASSNYTSPAGGPETQYF
TRBV7-8,many,TRBD1,TRBJ2-3,14,TGTGCCAGCAGCACAAGACAGGGGCCAGATACGCAGTATTTT,CASSTRQGPDTQYF
TRBV5-1,many,-,TRBJ2-7,14,TGCGCCAGCAGCTTGGGCTCGGGGGCCTACGAGCAGTACTTC,CASSLGSGAYEQYF
TRBV7-3,few,-,TRBJ1-2,14,TGTGCCAGCAGCCCCCGGGGCGGGCACTATGGCTACACCTTC,CASSPRGGHYGYTF
TRBV30,many,-,TRBJ1-1,14,TGTGCCTGGAGTGTACGCAGGACCCAAATTGAAGCTTTCTTT,CAWSVRRTQIEAFF
TRBV7-6,many,-,TRBJ2-7,14,TGTGCCAGCAGCTTAGAGTTCAGCAGCGGGGAGCAGTACTTC,CASSLEFSSGEQYF
TRBV7-2,many,-,TRBJ1-1,13,TGTGCCAGCAGCTTAGGAACGAGGACTGAAGCTTTCTTT,CASSLGTRTEAFF
TRBV21-1,many,-,TRBJ2-3,18,TGTGCCAGCAGCAAAGCCCGACTAGCGGGGGGCCGCACAGATACGCAGTATTTT,CASSKARLAGGRTDTQYF
TRBV6-1,many,TRBD1,TRBJ1-4,16,TGTGCCAGCAGCGCTAGCACACAGGGGGCGAGTGAAAAACTGTTTTTT,CASSASTQGASEKLFF
TRBV3-1,-,TRBD2,TRBJ2-7,16,TGTGCCAGCAGCCCTCGACTGGTTAGCGGGGGCATCGAGCAGTACTTC,CASSPRLVSGGIEQYF
TRBV12-3/TRBV12-4,many,-,TRBJ1-6,14,TGTGCCAGCAGTTTAGGTAGGGGAGGATCACCCCTCCACTTT,CASSLGRGGSPLHF
TRBV18,few,-,TRBJ2-3,14,TGTGCCAGCTCACCACTGGTGAGGGTAGATACGCAGTATTTT,CASSPLVRVDTQYF
TRBV12-3/TRBV12-4,few,-,TRBJ2-1,13,TGTGCCAGCAGTCCGCCGGGGTACAATGAGCAGTTCTTC,CASSPPGYNEQFF
TRBV24-1,many,-,TRBJ2-2,16,TGTGCCACCAGTGATTTGCATGGGACTGACACCGGGGAGCTGTTTTTT,CATSDLHGTDTGELFF
TRBV9,few,-,TRBJ1-3,13,TGTGCCAGCAGCGACCCATCTGGAAACACCATATATTTT,CASSDPSGNTIYF
TRBV20-1,many,TRBD2,TRBJ2-5,15,TGCAGTGCGGGACTAGCGGGGGGCCTGGGAGAGACCCAGTACTTC,CSAGLAGGLGETQYF
TRBV28,many,-,TRBJ1-1,15,TGTGCCAGCAGTTCGCCTCTAGGGGTAGGCACTGAAGCTTTCTTT,CASSSPLGVGTEAFF
TRBV11-3,many,-,TRBJ2-3,15,TGTGCCAGCAGCTGGTCAGGGGGGCCGGGGGATACGCAGTATTTT,CASSWSGGPGDTQYF
TRBV20-1,many,TRBD1,TRBJ1-5,11,TGCAGTGCTAGAAGGGACAGCGCCCAGCATTTT,CSARRDSAQHF
TRBV7-8,medium-sized,-,TRBJ1-1,15,TGTGCCAGCAGCTCCCTCCTGGGAGGGGACACTGAAGCTTTCTTT,CASSSLLGGDTEAFF